The 26 T cell receptor beta chains listed next were all sequenced from one sample in a study of identical twins. TCRdb re-called the 5' RACE reads through MiXCR, storing one row per CDR3 protein. The sample shows some 500,000 distinct CDR3 sequences, around 20% of them seen only once. These same data were also listed under a study on T cells expressing NK-cell markers.

The specimen was CD4+ T cells sorted from blood. The source is a woman aged 18-35 years in good health.

This chain joins TRBV11-2 and TRBJ2-4; 14 nucleotides align to TRBD2. The CDR3 is 14 amino acids. The germline V gene has CDR1 SGHAT and CDR2 FQNNGV. V lost 8 bases and J lost 8; bases outside the gene matches: 5. In DNA form, the CDR3 reads TGTGCCAGCGGGGAGACTAGCGGGAGGGACATTCAGTACTTC. Residues: CASGETSGRDIQYF.

This clonotype was observed a few times. V gene TRBV27 combines with J gene TRBJ1-1, with a tentative D call TRBD1 (6 bases). CDR1 and CDR2 from the germline V gene are MNHEY and SMNVEV (reference sequence). The CDR3 sequence is 14 residues long. Trimming removed 2 bases at V and 6 bases at J, with 13 bases between. The CDR3 protein is CASSLALGGAEAFF. CDR3 coding DNA: TGTGCCAGCAGTTTAGCCCTCGGGGGCGCTGAAGCTTTCTTT.

This clonotype was detected a few times. CDR3 in amino acids: CSAGQGALGNQPQHF. For the CDR3, the DNA is TGCAGTGCCGGACAGGGGGCACTTGGCAATCAGCCCCAGCATTTT. J is TRBJ1-5 and V is TRBV20-1; 11 bases map to TRBD1. The ends lost 6 bases at V and 2 bases at J; junction bases unmatched: 6. CDR3 length: 15 residues. Per germline, CDR1 DFQATT and CDR2 SNEGSKA (reference sequence).

This clonotype was observed a few times. The gene calls are TRBV12-3 or TRBV12-4 and TRBJ2-2, with 7 bases identical to TRBD1. The CDR3 extends over 15 amino acids. Germline trimming cut 6 bases from V and 0 bases from J; bases unmatched to any gene: 4. CDR3 amino acids: CASSPTGSNTGELFF. Written as DNA, the CDR3 is TGTGCCAGCAGCCCGACAGGGTCGAACACCGGGGAGCTGTTTTTT.

In this sample, this clonotype turned up many times. This chain connects TRBV7-9 to TRBJ2-1; 8 nucleotides agree with TRBD2. Germline CDR1 is SEHNR and CDR2 is FQNEAQ (reference sequence). The CDR3 length is 16 residues. After removal of 6 bases from V and 3 bases from J, the junction contained 10 bases not matched to a gene. The CDR3 spells CASSQGGLAGYNEQFF. The DNA of the CDR3 is TGTGCCAGCAGTCAAGGGGGGCTAGCGGGCTACAATGAGCAGTTCTTC.

The chain recombines TRBV30 with TRBJ2-5; D uncertain. CDR1 and CDR2 (germline): GTSNPN, SVGIG (reference sequence). There are 13 residues in the CDR3. Trimming stripped 3 bases from V and 1 base from J, with 9 bases between. Written as DNA, the CDR3 is TGTGCCTGGAGCCGCGGCCCCCAAGAGACCCAGTACTTC. Amino acid sequence: CAWSRGPQETQYF.

The V gene is TRBV10-3, the J gene TRBJ2-3, with 7 bases aligning to TRBD2. The CDR3 spans 14 residues. CDR1 is ENHRY and CDR2 is SYGVKD in the germline V gene. After removal of 10 bases from V and 4 bases from J, the junction contained 11 bases not matched to a gene. Here the CDR3 reads CATREGRTSDTQYF. The CDR3 DNA reads TGTGCCACCAGGGAGGGACGGACGTCAGATACGCAGTATTTT.

This clonotype was counted at least ten times. The chain combines TRBV20-1 with TRBJ2-5; 7 bases agree with TRBD1. Trimming cost V 4 bases and J 1 base; bases outside gene matches: 3. Germline-derived CDR1 and CDR2 are DFQATT and SNEGSKA (reference sequence). CDR3 length: 13 residues. This CDR3 reads CSATQGSQETQYF. The CDR3 coding sequence is TGCAGTGCTACACAGGGGTCCCAAGAGACCCAGTACTTC.

The V gene is TRBV20-1, the J gene TRBJ2-7; D possibly corresponds to TRBD1 (5 bases). The ends were cut back, 4 bases at V and 3 bases at J, with 13 bases in the middle. This CDR3 is built from 13 residues. The germline gives CDR1 DFQATT, CDR2 SNEGSKA (reference sequence). The CDR3 bases are TGCAGTGCTACCGACAGACCGGGCTACGAGCAGTACTTC. Translation: CSATDRPGYEQYF.

The chain uses TRBV7-9 and TRBJ2-7; 8 bases are a match to TRBD2. With V trimmed by 5 bases and J by 5 bases, 14 bases remained unmatched. Germline CDR1 reads SEHNR; CDR2 reads FQNEAQ (reference sequence). The CDR3 runs to 16 residues. The DNA of the CDR3 is TGTGCCAGCAGCCCAGTTGCCGGGACTAGTGAAGACGAGCAGTACTTC. Translation: CASSPVAGTSEDEQYF.

There are a few counts of this clonotype. CDR3 in DNA: TGCAGTGCTAGACCTGCTAGCGGGAGCTCTGGGCGGCAGTACTTC. Translating it yields CSARPASGSSGRQYF. The rearrangement links TRBV20-1 to TRBJ2-7, with 10 bases lining up with TRBD2. The J segment lost 9 bases and the V segment lost 2 bases, leaving 13 bases of the junction unmatched. The CDR3 sequence is 15 residues long. Looked up from germline, CDR1 is DFQATT and CDR2 is SNEGSKA (reference sequence).

The V gene is TRBV7-2, the J gene TRBJ2-7; TRBD1 might be the D (5 bases). The CDR3 is 15 amino acids. V lost 1 base and J lost 0, with 10 bases in between. CDR1 is SGHTA and CDR2 is FQGNSA in the germline V gene. The CDR3 protein is CASSLDRDSSYEQYF. The DNA for the CDR3 is TGTGCCAGCAGCTTAGATAGAGACAGCTCCTACGAGCAGTACTTC.

The J gene is TRBJ2-7, the V gene TRBV3-1; TRBD1 matches 12 bases. V shed 4 bases, J shed 5 bases, and the junction held 6 bases outside the gene matches. Germline V lookup: CDR1 LGHDT, CDR2 YNNKEL (reference sequence). CDR3 size: 15 residues. CDR3 amino acids: CASSPPGTGGHEQYF. CDR3 DNA: TGTGCCAGCAGCCCACCCGGGACAGGGGGCCACGAGCAGTACTTC.

The J gene is TRBJ2-5, the V gene TRBV12-3 or TRBV12-4; 7 nucleotides agree with TRBD2. V shed 6 bases and J 2 bases; nucleotides not matched to a gene: 6. The CDR3 has 14 residues. The CDR3 loop is CASRYRAGQETQYF. The CDR3 coding sequence is TGTGCCAGCAGGTATAGAGCGGGACAAGAGACCCAGTACTTC.

This clonotype was observed a handful of times. The chain employs TRBV20-1 and TRBJ1-4; weak D call: TRBD1 (5 bases). The germline gives CDR1 DFQATT, CDR2 SNEGSKA (reference sequence). CDR3 size: 12 residues. V was clipped by 1 base and J by 7 bases, with 7 bases between them. CDR3 region: CSARARGEKLFF. The CDR3 bases are TGCAGTGCTAGAGCGAGGGGTGAAAAACTGTTTTTT.

The genes are TRBV12-3 or TRBV12-4 and TRBJ2-5; D gene unclear. V was trimmed by 6 bases and J by 4 bases, leaving 12 bases between them. This CDR3 comprises 13 residues. CDR3 sequence (DNA): TGTGCCAGCAGAAACCGGGCCATAGAGACCCAGTACTTC. Protein product: CASRNRAIETQYF.

This clonotype was found a few times. This rearrangement joins TRBV5-6 to TRBJ2-1, with D perhaps matching TRBD2 (5 bases). With 6 bases removed from V and 9 bases from J, the gap between germline ends came to 10 bases. Germline CDR1 reads SGHDT; CDR2 reads YYEEEE. The CDR3 sequence is 11 residues long. In nucleotides, the CDR3 is TGTGCCAGCAACGCGGGTGCTGAGCAGTTCTTC. Protein product: CASNAGAEQFF.

This clonotype was found a few times. This chain links TRBV5-6 with TRBJ2-5; 8 bases are shared with TRBD1. Per the germline V gene, CDR1 is SGHDT and CDR2 is YYEEEE. This CDR3 contains 16 residues. The V and J ends lost 3 bases and 0 bases, in that order; junction bases with no gene match: 7. The CDR3 region has the DNA TGTGCCAGCAGCTCAACCGGACAGGGAGACCAAGAGACCCAGTACTTC. As protein: CASSSTGQGDQETQYF. The full variable domain, with the rest looked up from reference TRBV5-6 and TRBJ2-5, is DAGVTQSPTHLIKTRGQQVTLRCSPKSGHDTVSWYQQALGQGPQFIFQYYEEEERQRGNFPDRFSGHQFPNYSSELNVNALLLGDSALYLCASSSTGQGDQETQYFGPGTRLLVL.

This clonotype showed up just a few times. The V call is TRBV12-3 or TRBV12-4, the J call TRBJ1-3; TRBD1 matches at 7 bases. This CDR3 is built from 15 residues. Trimming at V came to 5 bases and at J to 0 bases, leaving 4 bases not matched to a gene. The CDR3 sequence is CASSEQGISGNTIYF. DNA for the CDR3: TGTGCCAGCAGTGAACAGGGGATCTCTGGAAACACCATATATTTT.

This clonotype was picked up a small number of times. The chain employs TRBV20-1 and TRBJ2-2; D remains ambiguous. Trimming removed 2 bases at V and 4 bases at J, with 14 bases between. Germline CDR1 DFQATT, CDR2 SNEGSKA (reference sequence). The CDR3 extends over 15 amino acids. The CDR3 DNA reads TGCAGTGCTAGAAAGGACGGACCGCGCACCGGGGAGCTGTTTTTT. Its protein product is CSARKDGPRTGELFF.

This clonotype was recorded a few times. V and J are TRBV7-9 and TRBJ2-1; a weak D match, TRBD2 (6 bases). The germline V and J ends were trimmed by 1 base and 10 bases, with 8 bases remaining between them. This CDR3 spans 12 amino acids. From germline, CDR1 is SEHNR and CDR2 FQNEAQ (reference sequence). This chain's CDR3 is CASSLGAGEQFF. CDR3 DNA: TGTGCCAGCAGCTTAGGCGCGGGAGAGCAGTTCTTC.

The chain uses TRBV7-9 and TRBJ2-7; D is possibly TRBD2 (5 bases). The CDR3 is 14 amino acids. Germline V gene lookup returns CDR1 SEHNR and CDR2 FQNEAQ (reference sequence). Trimming left V 4 bases short and J 0 bases short, with 10 bases between. The CDR3 protein is CASSSGKSSYEQYF. DNA of the CDR3: TGTGCCAGCAGCTCCGGGAAGAGCTCCTACGAGCAGTACTTC.

The chain uses TRBV18 and TRBJ2-7, with D possibly matching TRBD1 (6 bases). V was pared by 3 bases and J by 5 bases, with 23 bases between. The CDR3 covers 17 residues. Germline-derived CDR1 and CDR2 are KGHSH and LQKENI. The CDR3 region has the DNA TGTGCCAGCTCACCTCGATATGACGCAGGGGATAACAACGAGCAGTACTTC. Amino acids: CASSPRYDAGDNNEQYF.

Only a few counts were recorded for this clonotype. This rearrangement joins TRBV7-8 to TRBJ1-5; D may be TRBD1 (6 bases). V lost 5 bases and J lost 3, with 11 bases in between. CDR3 length: 14 residues. The germline CDR1 and CDR2 sequences are SGHVS and FQNEAQ. The CDR3: CASSPGGANQPQHF. The CDR3 region has the DNA TGTGCCAGCAGCCCTGGGGGGGCCAATCAGCCCCAGCATTTT.

V gene TRBV27 combines with J gene TRBJ1-2; maybe TRBD1 (5 bases). Trimming cost V 2 bases and J 3 bases, with 19 bases left between them. There are 17 residues in the CDR3. Germline V gene data show CDR1 as MNHEY and CDR2 as SMNVEV (reference sequence). DNA for the CDR3: TGTGCCAGCAGTTTAAACGGGCGGGGAGGGGATTACTATGGCTACACCTTC. It translates to CASSLNGRGGDYYGYTF.

The gene calls are TRBV20-1 and TRBJ1-5; D remains ambiguous. There are 15 residues in the CDR3. Germline loops: CDR1 DFQATT, CDR2 SNEGSKA (reference sequence). Deletions cut 4 bases from V and 2 bases from J, with 15 bases between. The CDR3 sequence: CSAKGQHSGNQPQHF. As DNA, the CDR3 is TGCAGTGCTAAAGGTCAGCACTCTGGCAATCAGCCCCAGCATTTT.